A single sample gave rise to the 30 T cell receptor beta chains below, sequenced in a study of blood T cell repertoires in COVID-19. The method was immunoSEQ multiplex PCR; TCRdb's version includes in-frame clones alone and lacks a portion of them. The sample records nearly 350,000 clones, 87% being singletons. Input material: PBMCs or T cells enriched from blood (not recorded which). These receptor sequences come from a woman aged 25 to 45 who had recovered from COVID-19.

The DNA of the CDR3 is TGCGCCAGCAGTGATATTAGGGGCGGCCAAGAGACCCAGTACTTC. It is translated as CASSDIRGGQETQYF. The chain has TRBV10-1 and TRBJ2-5; TRBD1 might be the D (5 bases). Germline lookup yields CDR1 WNHNN and CDR2 SYGVQD (reference sequence). The length of the CDR3 is 15 residues. V shed 3 bases and J shed 1 base, with 12 bases lying between them.

The J gene is TRBJ2-7, the V gene TRBV28; 10 bases fit TRBD1. Germline CDR1 reads MDHEN; CDR2 reads SYDVKM. The CDR3 totals 16 residues. After removal of 5 bases from V and 1 base from J, the junction contained 8 bases not matched to a gene. The CDR3 DNA follows: TGTGCCAGCAGTCCGATGCCGGGACAGGGGTCCTACGAGCAGTACTTC. Translated, it gives CASSPMPGQGSYEQYF. The full variable domain, rest sourced from reference TRBV28 and TRBJ2-7, is DVKVTQSSRYLVKRTGEKVFLECVQDMDHENMFWYRQDPGLGLRLIYFSYDVKMKEKGDIPEGYSVSREKKERFSLILESASTNQTSMYLCASSPMPGQGSYEQYFGPGTRLTVT.

The chain combines TRBV5-4 with TRBJ2-7; TRBD1 aligns across 7 bases. V lost 0 bases and J lost 6; bases outside the gene matches: 3. Germline CDR1 reads SGHNT; CDR2 reads YYREEE (reference sequence). The CDR3 spans 13 residues. This CDR3 reads CASSLEQGSEQYF. CDR3 coding DNA: TGTGCCAGCAGCTTGGAACAGGGGTCCGAGCAGTACTTC.

The CDR3 region is CAAQVRWGYTF. The CDR3 nucleotides read TGTGCCGCCCAGGTCCGGTGGGGCTACACCTTC. The chain combines TRBV28 with TRBJ1-2; D remains ambiguous. The germline CDR1 and CDR2 sequences are MDHEN and SYDVKM. The V end lost 11 bases, the J end lost 8 bases, and 15 bases lay between the germline ends. The CDR3 spans 11 residues.

CDR3 loop: CASSRQIQETQYF. Here the CDR3 DNA reads TGCGCCAGCAGCAGACAGATCCAAGAGACCCAGTACTTC. The gene calls are TRBV4-1 and TRBJ2-5, with D possibly TRBD1 on 5 matching bases. The germline gives CDR1 MGHRA, CDR2 YSYEKL. The CDR3 length is 13 residues. V was clipped by 5 bases and J by 1 base, with 8 bases between them.

The chain recombines TRBV28 with TRBJ1-2, with D hard to call. The CDR3 loop spans 11 amino acids. Germline CDR1 MDHEN, CDR2 SYDVKM. V was clipped by 10 bases and J by 5 bases, with 11 bases between them. CDR3 protein: CATLTMYGYTF. CDR3 nucleotides: TGTGCCACCTTGACAATGTATGGCTACACCTTC.

This sequence joins TRBV6-2 or TRBV6-3 and TRBJ2-5; D might be TRBD1 (6 bases). CDR1 is MNHEY and CDR2 is SVGEGT in the germline V gene. The CDR3 loop spans 13 amino acids. The V end was cut by 2 bases, the J end by 7 bases, with 11 bases between. CDR3 region: CASSYGGLGTQYF. CDR3 nucleotide sequence: TGTGCCAGCAGTTACGGGGGCCTCGGGACCCAGTACTTC.

The chain links TRBV28 to TRBJ1-5; 7 nucleotides align to TRBD1. Germline CDR1 MDHEN, CDR2 SYDVKM. This CDR3 is built from 12 residues. Trimming at V came to 7 bases and at J to 6 bases, leaving 3 bases not matched to a gene. CDR3 protein: CASTDRAQPQHF. The CDR3, as DNA: TGTGCCAGCACCGACAGGGCTCAGCCCCAGCATTTT.

The rearrangement links TRBV27 to TRBJ1-5, with a tentative D call TRBD1 (6 bases). Germline-derived CDR1 and CDR2 are MNHEY and SMNVEV (reference sequence). The CDR3 loop spans 17 amino acids. Trimming cost V 3 bases and J 1 base, with 16 bases left between them. CDR3 bases: TGTGCCAGCAGTTTGGGCGGTCGGGGGGCAAGCAATCAGCCCCAGCATTTT. Amino acids: CASSLGGRGASNQPQHF.

CDR3 DNA: TGCGCCAGTATCCGGACAGGAGAAGGGCTTAGCGAAAAACTGTTTTTT. Translated: CASIRTGEGLSEKLFF. The chain recombines TRBV5-1 with TRBJ1-4, with 7 bases matching TRBD1. Germline V gene sequence: CDR1 SGHRS, CDR2 YFSETQ. The CDR3 has 16 residues. Trimming took 8 bases from V and 8 from J; bases not matched to a gene: 18.

This clone has only one observation. This rearrangement joins TRBV7-2 to TRBJ2-5; 9 nucleotides agree with TRBD2. Germline CDR1 is SGHTA and CDR2 is FQGNSA. The CDR3 spans 14 residues. V shed 7 bases, J shed 5 bases, and the junction held 8 bases outside the gene matches. This CDR3 is CASTPRGGSETQYF. The DNA of the CDR3 is TGTGCCAGCACCCCGCGGGGGGGTTCGGAGACCCAGTACTTC.

The rearrangement joins TRBV3-1 (or the pseudogene TRBV3-2) to TRBJ1-6; 8 bases align to TRBD1. Germline loops: CDR1 LGHDT, CDR2 YNNKEL (reference sequence). J gave up 10 bases and V 2 bases, and 4 bases lay outside the gene matches. The CDR3 extends over 14 amino acids. The CDR3 nucleotides are TGTGCCAGCAGCCAAACGGCAGGGGGCTCACCCCTCCACTTT. It codes for CASSQTAGGSPLHF.

V and J are TRBV7-9 and TRBJ1-2; D is unclear. Trimming stripped 4 bases from V and 8 bases from J, with 8 bases between. The CDR3 has 11 amino acids. CDR1 SEHNR and CDR2 FQNEAQ come from the germline V gene (reference sequence). CDR3 sequence: CASSSSGGYTF. The CDR3 DNA is TGTGCCAGCAGCTCATCGGGAGGCTACACCTTC.

The chain couples TRBV2 to TRBJ2-7; maybe TRBD1 (5 bases). Germline V gives CDR1 SNHLY, CDR2 FYNNEI. Trimming removed 3 bases at V and 3 bases at J, with 12 bases between. The CDR3 consists of 14 residues. In DNA, the CDR3 is TGTGCCAGCAGTGATCAGGACACCGACTACGAGCAGTACTTC. Protein: CASSDQDTDYEQYF.

The chain uses TRBV19 and TRBJ1-4; a possible D gene is TRBD1 (6 bases). Germline lookup yields CDR1 LNHDA and CDR2 SQIVND (reference sequence). This CDR3 is 14 amino acids long. V gave up 3 bases and J gave up 5 bases, with 10 bases separating them. The DNA of the CDR3 is TGTGCCAGTAGTATGGGACAAGCGAATGAAAAACTGTTTTTT. Amino acids: CASSMGQANEKLFF.

The chain employs TRBV28 and TRBJ1-4; D gene unclear. CDR3 size: 14 residues. The germline V gene has CDR1 MDHEN and CDR2 SYDVKM. The germline V and J ends were trimmed by 4 bases and 7 bases, with 13 bases remaining between them. CDR3 sequence reads: CASSSGGRIEKLFF. CDR3 sequence (DNA): TGTGCCAGCAGTTCCGGAGGGAGGATTGAAAAACTGTTTTTT.

The chain uses TRBV2 and TRBJ2-1; weak D call: TRBD2 (5 bases). CDR1 and CDR2 (germline): SNHLY, FYNNEI. There are 13 residues in the CDR3. The V end was cut by 8 bases, the J end by 6 bases, with 14 bases between. CDR3 in DNA: TGTGCCAGCGGAGGCAGCCCCCTCAATGAGCAGTTCTTC. This sequence encodes CASGGSPLNEQFF.

The chain is built from TRBV9 and TRBJ2-5; perhaps TRBD1 as D (6 bases). The germline V gene has CDR1 SGDLS and CDR2 YYNGEE. The V end lost 7 bases, the J end lost 4 bases, and 23 bases lay between the germline ends. The CDR3 totals 16 residues. CDR3 sequence reads: CASSLGGGAVGETQYF. For the CDR3, the DNA is TGTGCCAGCTCCCTAGGTGGGGGCGCGGTGGGAGAGACCCAGTACTTC.

The chain combines TRBV9 with TRBJ2-3, with TRBD2 matching over 8 bases. The CDR3 runs 15 residues. Per the germline V gene, CDR1 is SGDLS and CDR2 is YYNGEE. V was clipped by 5 bases and J by 2 bases; unmatched bases: 7. The CDR3: CASSPKRGTTDTQYF. For the CDR3, the DNA is TGTGCCAGCAGTCCCAAGCGGGGGACCACAGATACGCAGTATTTT.

The chain links TRBV4-1 to TRBJ2-3; D is possibly TRBD2 (6 bases). Trimming cost V 0 bases and J 1 base, with 8 bases left between them. This CDR3 comprises 15 residues. Germline V lookup: CDR1 MGHRA, CDR2 YSYEKL. This chain's CDR3 is CASSQDGGGTDTQYF. CDR3 in DNA: TGCGCCAGCAGCCAAGACGGGGGAGGCACAGATACGCAGTATTTT.

V is TRBV4-1 and J is TRBJ1-6, with 7 nucleotides matching TRBD1. Germline-derived CDR1 and CDR2 are MGHRA and YSYEKL. V dropped 3 bases and J dropped 13; count of bases not matched to a gene: 12. This CDR3 region has 15 residues. The CDR3 reads CASSQVPRGSLPLHF. For the CDR3, the DNA is TGCGCCAGCAGCCAGGTCCCCAGGGGGAGTTTGCCCCTCCACTTT.

The chain carries TRBV13 and TRBJ1-1; D may be TRBD1 (6 bases). V shed 5 bases and J shed 4 bases, with 14 bases lying between them. The CDR3 loop spans 14 amino acids. Germline CDR1 PRHDT, CDR2 FYEKMQ (reference sequence). CDR3 loop: CASSQPGQPTEAFF. DNA for the CDR3: TGTGCCAGCAGCCAACCGGGACAACCCACTGAAGCTTTCTTT.

The genes are TRBV27 and TRBJ1-2; 11 bases map to TRBD1. V was pared by 6 bases and J by 6 bases, with 9 bases of the junction left unmatched. The germline CDR1 and CDR2 sequences are MNHEY and SMNVEV (reference sequence). The CDR3 contains 15 residues. The CDR3 spells CASRPRGTGGDGYTF. The CDR3 DNA reads as TGTGCCAGCAGGCCTAGAGGGACAGGGGGTGATGGCTACACCTTC.

The rearrangement links TRBV6-5 to TRBJ1-6, with D maybe TRBD1 (5 bases). The CDR3 covers 14 residues. Germline loops: CDR1 MNHEY, CDR2 SVGAGI. Trimming cost V 2 bases and J 8 bases, with 10 bases left between them. CDR3 bases: TGTGCCAGCAGTTACCGACAGAATTATTCACCCCTCCACTTT. Translated: CASSYRQNYSPLHF.

The chain employs TRBV29-1 and TRBJ2-7, with a possible D match to TRBD1 (5 bases). The CDR3 is 12 residues long. V was clipped by 4 bases and J by 3 bases, with 10 bases between them. The V gene's germline CDR1 is SQVTM and CDR2 ANQGSEA. CDR3 DNA: TGCAGCGTTGCCCCGCAGGGCTACGAGCAGTACTTC. It specifies CSVAPQGYEQYF.

This chain joins TRBV19 and TRBJ2-2, with 7 bases matching TRBD2. Germline V gene data show CDR1 as LNHDA and CDR2 as SQIVND (reference sequence). Trimming removed 2 bases from V and 4 bases from J; junction bases left unmatched: 10. This CDR3 is built from 17 residues. CDR3 protein: CASSISLLSGTTGELFF. The CDR3 bases are TGTGCCAGTAGTATATCGTTGCTGAGCGGGACCACCGGGGAGCTGTTTTTT.

The chain employs TRBV5-1 and TRBJ2-6, with TRBD1 matching 7 bases. Germline V CDR1 and CDR2: SGHRS, YFSETQ. This CDR3 spans 18 amino acids. Trimming took 4 bases from V and 0 from J; bases not matched to a gene: 10. The CDR3 nucleotides are TGCGCCAGCAGCCTCGACAGGGTTCGAAGCTCTGGGGCCAACGTCCTGACTTTC. Translating it yields CASSLDRVRSSGANVLTF.

This clone has only one observation. This chain uses TRBV30 with TRBJ2-1; possibly TRBD1 for D (6 bases). The V gene lost 1 base and the J gene lost 8 bases, with 9 bases spanning the gap. The CDR3 consists of 12 residues. Germline V CDR1 and CDR2: GTSNPN, SVGIG (reference sequence). DNA for the CDR3: TGTGCCTGGAGTGAACAGGGAGATGAGCAGTTCTTC. Translating it yields CAWSEQGDEQFF. Supplemented by reference TRBV30 and TRBJ2-1, the full variable domain reads SQTIHQWPATLVQPVGSPLSLECTVEGTSNPNLYWYRQAAGRGLQLLFYSVGIGQISSEVPQNLSASRPQDRQFILSSKKLLLSDSGFYLCAWSEQGDEQFFGPGTRLTVL.

Turning to this clone: Other nucleotide sequences from this sample produce the same CDR3. V gene TRBV12-3 or TRBV12-4 combines with J gene TRBJ1-1; possible D gene TRBD1, 5 bases. CDR3 length: 12 residues. V lost 0 bases to trimming and J lost 7 bases, with 6 bases between them. CDR3 amino acids: CASSLAQGEAFF. The CDR3, as DNA: TGTGCCAGCAGTTTAGCGCAGGGTGAAGCTTTCTTT.

This chain joins TRBV13 and TRBJ1-3; tentatively, D is TRBD1 (6 bases). V lost 5 bases and J 0 bases, leaving 8 bases between the germline ends. The CDR3 has 14 residues. Germline V lookup: CDR1 PRHDT, CDR2 FYEKMQ (reference sequence). The CDR3 DNA sequence: TGTGCCAGCAGCAGGACAGCCTCTGGAAACACCATATATTTT. Amino acids: CASSRTASGNTIYF.